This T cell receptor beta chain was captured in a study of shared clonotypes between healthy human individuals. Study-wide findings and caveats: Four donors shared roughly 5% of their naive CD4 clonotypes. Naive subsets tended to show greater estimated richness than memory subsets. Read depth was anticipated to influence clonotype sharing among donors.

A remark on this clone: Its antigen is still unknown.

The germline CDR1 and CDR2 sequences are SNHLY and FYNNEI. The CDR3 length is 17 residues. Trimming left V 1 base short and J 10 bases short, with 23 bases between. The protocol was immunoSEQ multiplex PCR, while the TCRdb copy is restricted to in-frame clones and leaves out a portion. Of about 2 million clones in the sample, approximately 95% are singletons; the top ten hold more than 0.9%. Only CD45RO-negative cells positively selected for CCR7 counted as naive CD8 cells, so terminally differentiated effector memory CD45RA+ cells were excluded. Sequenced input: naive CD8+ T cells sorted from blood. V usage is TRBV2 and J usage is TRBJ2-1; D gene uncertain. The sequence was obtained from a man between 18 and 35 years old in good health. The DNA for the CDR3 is TGTGCCAGCAGTGAAGTGGTAGGGCCAAACCTTACCGAGGAGCAGTTCTTC. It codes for CASSEVVGPNLTEEQFF.